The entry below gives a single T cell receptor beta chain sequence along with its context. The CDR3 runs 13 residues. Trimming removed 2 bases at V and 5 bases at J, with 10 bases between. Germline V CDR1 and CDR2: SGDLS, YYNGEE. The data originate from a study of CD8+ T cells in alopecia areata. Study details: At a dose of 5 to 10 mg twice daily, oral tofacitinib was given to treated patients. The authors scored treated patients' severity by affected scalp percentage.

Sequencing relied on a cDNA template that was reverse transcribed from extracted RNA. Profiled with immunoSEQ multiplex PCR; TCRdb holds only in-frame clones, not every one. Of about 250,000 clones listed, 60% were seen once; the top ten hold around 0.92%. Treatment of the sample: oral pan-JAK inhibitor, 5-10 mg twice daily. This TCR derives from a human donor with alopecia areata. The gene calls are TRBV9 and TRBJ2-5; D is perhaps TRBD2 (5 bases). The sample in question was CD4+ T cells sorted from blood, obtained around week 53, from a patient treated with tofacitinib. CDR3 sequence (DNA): TGTGCCAGCAGCGTCACAGCGGTGGAGACCCAGTACTTC. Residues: CASSVTAVETQYF.